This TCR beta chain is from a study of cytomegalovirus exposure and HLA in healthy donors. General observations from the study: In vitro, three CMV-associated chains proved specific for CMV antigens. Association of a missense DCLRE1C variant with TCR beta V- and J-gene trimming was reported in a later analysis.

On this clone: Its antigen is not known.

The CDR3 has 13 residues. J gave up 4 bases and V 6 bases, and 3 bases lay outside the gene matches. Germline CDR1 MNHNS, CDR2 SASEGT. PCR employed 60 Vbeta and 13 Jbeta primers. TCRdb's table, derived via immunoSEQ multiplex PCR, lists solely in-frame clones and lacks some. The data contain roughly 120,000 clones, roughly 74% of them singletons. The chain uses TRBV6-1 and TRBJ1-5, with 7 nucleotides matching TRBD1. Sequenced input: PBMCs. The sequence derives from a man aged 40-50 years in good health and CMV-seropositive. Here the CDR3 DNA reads TGTGCCAGCAGACAGGGGATGAATCAGCCCCAGCATTTT. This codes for CASRQGMNQPQHF.